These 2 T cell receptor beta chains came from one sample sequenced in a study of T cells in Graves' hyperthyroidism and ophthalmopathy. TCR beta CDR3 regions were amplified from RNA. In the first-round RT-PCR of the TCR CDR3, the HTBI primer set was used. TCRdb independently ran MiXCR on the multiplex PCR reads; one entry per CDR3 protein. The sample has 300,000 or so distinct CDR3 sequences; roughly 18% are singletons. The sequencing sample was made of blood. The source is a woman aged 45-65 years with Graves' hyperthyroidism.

The CDR3 region has the DNA TGCAGTGCTAGAGATCCAGCGGGAGGACTCTACAATGAGCAGTTCTTC. Amino acid sequence: CSARDPAGGLYNEQFF. The chain has TRBV20-1 and TRBJ2-1; TRBD2 agrees at 9 bases. The CDR3 has 16 residues. V lost 0 bases to trimming and J lost 3 bases; unmatched junction nucleotides: 6. Germline CDR1 DFQATT, CDR2 SNEGSKA (reference sequence).

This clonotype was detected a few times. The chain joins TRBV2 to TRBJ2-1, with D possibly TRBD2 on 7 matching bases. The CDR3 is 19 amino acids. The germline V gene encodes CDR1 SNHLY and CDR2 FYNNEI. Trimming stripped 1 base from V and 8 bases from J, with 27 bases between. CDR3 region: CASSEVVYPIAGGGDEQFF. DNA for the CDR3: TGTGCCAGCAGTGAAGTGGTTTATCCAATAGCGGGCGGGGGCGATGAGCAGTTCTTC.